A selection of T cell receptor beta chains follows, all from one sample in a study of blood T cells in healthy people across ages. MiXCR, run by TCRdb on the 5' RACE reads, gives a single entry per CDR3 protein. This sample has roughly 680,000 distinct CDR3 sequences, with 49% found just once. The specimen sequenced was blood. Source of these receptors: a woman aged 55-75 years in good health. The conserved cysteine and the conserved F or W are not part of the CDR3 here. Each record gives: D gene, V gene, J gene, CDR3 protein. D genes are given only for firm matches.

TRBD1	TRBV29-1	TRBJ1-2	SVEDRTGGGYT
.	TRBV2	TRBJ2-2	ASMGTATGELF
.	TRBV20-1	TRBJ2-3	SARDQAVSTDTQY
.	TRBV7-2	TRBJ2-1	ASSNRINEQF
TRBD1	TRBV6-1	TRBJ1-1	ASKGQTIGEAF
.	TRBV30	TRBJ1-1	AWSHMNTEAF
.	TRBV9	TRBJ2-5	ASSGSSGNEQY
TRBD2	TRBV7-3	TRBJ2-1	ASRAGTSDINEQF
.	TRBV3-1	TRBJ2-3	ASSPTDSSTDTQY
.	TRBV9	TRBJ2-3	ASSAQQYTDTQY
.	TRBV28	TRBJ2-1	ASSLDEQF
.	TRBV7-9	TRBJ2-5	ASSVLGGLMSETQY
TRBD2	TRBV4-2	TRBJ2-1	ASSHTSGSYNEQF
TRBD2	TRBV6-1	.	ASSQEGLAGYEQY
TRBD1	TRBV12-3/TRBV12-4	TRBJ2-6	ASGSPGTVGANVLT
.	TRBV20-1	TRBJ2-1	SASGTGEQF
.	TRBV3-1	.	ASSQDTRVGDVEETQY
.	TRBV7-8	TRBJ2-3	ASSLATQGDTQY
.	TRBV5-1	TRBJ2-3	ASSRKPGSTDTQY
.	TRBV11-2	TRBJ2-4	ASRLDRNIQY